This TCR beta chain was documented in a study of chemoradiotherapy in HPV16-positive cancers. The protocol was immunoSEQ multiplex PCR, while the TCRdb copy is restricted to in-frame clones and leaves out a portion. This table holds roughly 5,800 clones, approximately 73% found once. This clone was seen a handful of times. CDR1 and CDR2 (germline): MGHDK, SYGVNS. V trimming: 0 bases; J trimming: 3 bases; junction bases outside the gene matches: 7. The CDR3 spans 16 residues. The TCR was taken from a human donor with HPV-associated anogenital cancer. Sampling was carried out from a patient who underwent chemoradiotherapy. The rearrangement uses TRBV25-1 and TRBJ1-2; TRBD1 matches at 7 bases. The CDR3 nucleotides are TGTGCCAGCAGTGAATATAAAGGGGGCCGGGACTATGGCTACACCTTC. Amino acid sequence: CASSEYKGGRDYGYTF.